This T cell receptor (beta chain) was recorded in a study of shared clonotypes between healthy human individuals. As for the study in general: Every donor yielded three CD4 naive, three CD4 memory, two CD8 naive and one CD8 memory plate. Broader study findings: It was the non-shared clonotypes that had lower generation probabilities than clonotypes shared by all four donors. As a rule, naive subsets had a larger estimated richness than memory subsets.

To note about this clone: The antigen remains undetermined. Other DNA sequences in this sample translate to the same CDR3.

V was clipped by 5 bases and J by 0 bases; unmatched bases: 4. Germline CDR1 MNHEY, CDR2 SMNVEV (reference sequence). CDR3 length: 15 residues. The naive CD8 population came from CD45RO-negative cells selected for CCR7, without terminally differentiated effector memory CD45RA+ cells. In the authors' methods: Filtering differed for immunoSEQ, which gave only junction sequences without quality scores. Assay used: immunoSEQ multiplex PCR; TCRdb lists only in-frame clones, some missing. V and J calls and clone size are those listed in that table; D and trimming were worked out from the DNA. The sample records roughly 2,000,000 clones, around 93% being singletons.

Sequencing was done on a sample of naive CD8+ T cells from PBMCs. This chain connects TRBV27 to TRBJ2-3; 8 nucleotides align to TRBD2. This TCR was sampled from a man aged 18 to 30 in good health. Some clones in this sample may be carry-over from other donors' samples. CDR3 sequence: CASSALAGSTDTQYF. The CDR3 DNA reads as TGTGCCAGCAGTGCCTTAGCGGGAAGCACAGATACGCAGTATTTT.